Below are 13 T cell receptor beta chains sequenced from a single sample in a study of blood T cells in healthy people across ages. Sample-barcoded 5' priming and a J-beta primer mix drove a second PCR of roughly 7 to 11 cycles. TCRdb re-derived calls from the 5' RACE reads in MiXCR, one entry per CDR3 protein. The sample lists roughly 2 million distinct CDR3 sequences, 49% seen once, with around 2.1% in the top ten. The sequenced material came from blood. These receptors were collected from a woman aged 40 to 50 in good health.

The chain employs TRBV6-6 and TRBJ2-1; 8 nucleotides line up with TRBD1. Germline loops: CDR1 MNHNY, CDR2 SVGAGI (reference sequence). The CDR3 is made up of 16 amino acids. The junction had 11 bases not matched to a gene; V was cut back by 6 bases and J by 4 bases. CDR3 DNA sequence: TGTGCCAGCAGCCCCCTTCGACAGGGGTGGTACAATGAGCAGTTCTTC. It translates to CASSPLRQGWYNEQFF.

This chain joins TRBV18 and TRBJ2-3; perhaps TRBD1 as D (5 bases). Trimming stripped 2 bases from V and 3 bases from J, with 12 bases between. Germline CDR1 reads KGHSH; CDR2 reads LQKENI. The CDR3 is made up of 15 amino acids. CDR3 in DNA: TGTGCCAGCTCACCAAGAGCAGGGCAAACAGATACGCAGTATTTT. Translation: CASSPRAGQTDTQYF.

This rearrangement joins TRBV28 to TRBJ2-7; D might be TRBD1 (6 bases). The CDR3 spans 12 residues. Germline-derived CDR1 and CDR2 are MDHEN and SYDVKM. Trimming removed 8 bases at V and 1 base at J, with 9 bases between. The CDR3 sequence is CASEGGSYEQYF. As DNA, the CDR3 is TGTGCCAGCGAAGGGGGTTCCTACGAGCAGTACTTC.

This clonotype was counted a few times. The J gene is TRBJ2-3, the V gene TRBV6-2 or TRBV6-3; the match to TRBD1 covers 9 bases. Germline V CDR1 and CDR2: MNHEY, SVGEGT. The CDR3 extends over 17 amino acids. V dropped 7 bases and J dropped 5; count of bases not matched to a gene: 16. CDR3: CASIKAAGDRVRDTQYF. In DNA form, the CDR3 reads TGTGCCAGCATTAAGGCCGCCGGGGACAGGGTGAGAGATACGCAGTATTTT.

Here the CDR3 reads CSARLTIDNIQYF. Written as DNA, the CDR3 is TGCAGTGCTAGGTTAACGATTGATAACATTCAGTACTTC. The V and J genes are TRBV20-1 and TRBJ2-4; D not resolved. The CDR3 totals 13 residues. Germline V lookup: CDR1 DFQATT, CDR2 SNEGSKA (reference sequence). Trimming pared 3 bases from V and 7 bases from J, leaving 13 bases between.

This clonotype turned up a few times. The chain recombines TRBV29-1 with TRBJ2-1; 10 nucleotides line up with TRBD2. Germline CDR1 reads SQVTM; CDR2 reads ANQGSEA. Germline trimming cut 5 bases from V and 7 bases from J; bases unmatched to any gene: 5. This CDR3 has 13 residues. CDR3 sequence reads: CSVRQRGGNEQFF. The DNA of the CDR3 is TGCAGCGTTAGGCAGCGGGGGGGGAATGAGCAGTTCTTC.

The chain uses TRBV20-1 and TRBJ2-1; 10 nucleotides line up with TRBD2. The CDR3 totals 14 residues. V shed 5 bases and J 9 bases; nucleotides not matched to a gene: 10. CDR1 DFQATT and CDR2 SNEGSKA come from the germline V gene (reference sequence). The CDR3 here is CSAPRAGGQGEQFF. The CDR3 DNA is TGCAGTGCTCCCCGAGCGGGGGGGCAAGGTGAGCAGTTCTTC.

CDR3 sequence: CASSQVAGLAKETQYF. The CDR3 bases are TGTGCCAGCAGCCAAGTGGCAGGACTAGCGAAGGAGACCCAGTACTTC. J is TRBJ2-5 and V is TRBV3-1; 9 bases agree with TRBD2. The CDR3 is 16 residues long. Trimming removed 1 base from V and 5 bases from J; junction bases left unmatched: 8. CDR1 and CDR2 (germline): LGHDT, YNNKEL (reference sequence).

CDR3 sequence (DNA): TGTGCCAGCAGCCTAGAAGGTAGCAGCAGGGGCTACACCTTC. This codes for CASSLEGSSRGYTF. The chain has TRBV7-9 and TRBJ1-2; D is undetermined. This CDR3 spans 14 amino acids. Germline V CDR1 and CDR2: SEHNR, FQNEAQ (reference sequence). Trimming shortened V by 5 bases and J by 8 bases, and 18 bases separated the two germline ends. Full variable domain (rest looked up from reference TRBV7-9 and TRBJ1-2): DTGVSQNPRHKITKRGQNVTFRCDPISEHNRLYWYRQTLGQGPEFLTYFQNEAQLEKSRLLSDRFSAERPKGSFSTLEIQRTEQGDSAMYLCASSLEGSSRGYTFGSGTRLTVV.

The genes are TRBV20-1 and TRBJ2-1; 12 nucleotides line up with TRBD2. The CDR3 has 15 residues. The V and J ends lost 5 bases and 5 bases, in that order; junction bases with no gene match: 7. CDR1 is DFQATT, CDR2 SNEGSKA, per germline (reference sequence). CDR3 in DNA: TGCAGTGCTGGCAAGGGACTAGCGGGTCACAATGAGCAGTTCTTC. It yields the protein CSAGKGLAGHNEQFF.

This clonotype occurred a few times. The chain links TRBV20-1 to TRBJ1-2; D uncertain. The V gene lost 0 bases and the J gene lost 8 bases, with 13 bases spanning the gap. Germline V gives CDR1 DFQATT, CDR2 SNEGSKA (reference sequence). This CDR3 contains 13 residues. The CDR3: CSARERSGWGYTF. DNA of the CDR3: TGCAGTGCTAGAGAGAGGAGCGGGTGGGGCTACACCTTC.

The chain links TRBV5-1 to TRBJ2-6, with a tentative D call TRBD1 (6 bases). V was shortened by 2 bases and J by 0 bases, with 12 bases between the two germline ends. Germline V gives CDR1 SGHRS, CDR2 YFSETQ. The CDR3 is 17 amino acids. CDR3 coding DNA: TGCGCCAGCAGCTTCAGGGGACGGAGCTCTGGGGCCAACGTCCTGACTTTC. It codes for CASSFRGRSSGANVLTF.

This clonotype was seen a few times. The chain's CDR3 is CASSIPRGGDYEQYF. In DNA, the CDR3 is TGCGCCAGCAGCATACCTCGGGGTGGTGACTACGAGCAGTACTTC. V gene TRBV5-1 combines with J gene TRBJ2-7; maybe TRBD2 (5 bases). Germline V CDR1 and CDR2: SGHRS, YFSETQ. V gave up 4 bases and J gave up 3 bases, with 17 bases separating them. This CDR3 contains 15 residues.